These T cell receptor beta chains were read from a single sample in a study of post-analysis software for immune sequencing data. TCRdb re-called the PCR reads with MiXCR, one entry per CDR3 protein. The sample has 750,000 to 950,000 distinct CDR3 sequences, 40% to 55% seen once. Sequenced sample: blood. The receptor set was obtained from a girl aged 10 to 17 with multiple sclerosis. Both conserved end residues are part of each CDR3. The D gene is left open where the match is weak. Some rows have no size entry. The others give once, few or many, or a class for an expanded clone.

d_call,v_call,j_call,clone_size,cdr3_aa,cdr3_nt
.,TRBV19,TRBJ2-5,.,CASSILSGTVQETQYF,TGTGCCAGTAGTATCCTGAGCGGAACCGTCCAAGAGACCCAGTACTTC
TRBD2,TRBV20-1,TRBJ2-3,.,CSAKYSGSTDTQYF,TGCAGTGCTAAGTATAGCGGGAGCACAGATACGCAGTATTTT
.,TRBV10-3,TRBJ1-1,.,CAISNDRTPMNTEAFF,TGTGCCATCAGTAATGACAGGACCCCTATGAACACTGAAGCTTTCTTT
.,TRBV7-9,TRBJ2-3,once,CASTLGTERDTQYF,TGTGCCAGCACCCTTGGGACGGAAAGAGATACGCAGTATTTT
.,TRBV29-1,TRBJ2-5,few,CSVGYRLGRGETQYF,TGCAGCGTTGGTTACAGGCTGGGTCGTGGGGAGACCCAGTACTTC
.,TRBV19,TRBJ1-1,.,CASTLGREQAFF,TGTGCCAGTACCCTAGGACGGGAACAAGCTTTCTTT
TRBD1,TRBV10-3,TRBJ1-1,.,CATLGTAKSGDTEAFF,TGTGCCACCCTTGGGACAGCCAAATCTGGAGACACTGAAGCTTTCTTT
TRBD1,TRBV28,TRBJ2-7,.,CASSFARGNYEQYF,TGTGCCAGCAGTTTCGCCAGGGGGAATTACGAGCAGTACTTC
.,TRBV7-2,TRBJ2-7,few,CASSLALAIGSEQYF,TGTGCCAGCAGCTTAGCGCTAGCGATAGGTTCCGAGCAGTACTTC
.,TRBV11-3,TRBJ2-5,.,CTSSSAVFQETQYF,TGTACCAGCAGCTCAGCGGTTTTCCAAGAGACCCAGTACTTC
TRBD1,TRBV4-1,TRBJ2-7,.,CASSQEQGSGYEQYF,TGCGCCAGCAGCCAAGAACAGGGGTCCGGGTACGAGCAGTACTTC
TRBD2,TRBV6-6,TRBJ2-4,.,CASSPGLAGGAKNIQYF,TGTGCCAGCAGCCCCGGACTAGCGGGAGGAGCCAAAAACATTCAGTACTTC
.,TRBV9,TRBJ1-2,few,CASSVQGGMGGYTF,TGTGCCAGCAGCGTGCAGGGAGGGATGGGTGGCTACACCTTC
TRBD1,TRBV3-1,TRBJ1-1,.,CASSQGQGGTEAFF,TGTGCCAGCAGCCAGGGACAGGGTGGCACTGAAGCTTTCTTT
TRBD2,TRBV5-1,TRBJ2-1,.,CASGLGAGGPGNEQFF,TGCGCCAGCGGCTTGGGCGCGGGAGGGCCTGGCAATGAGCAGTTCTTC
TRBD1,TRBV6-5,TRBJ1-4,once,CASSYSMAGGRSPNEKLFF,TGTGCCAGCAGTTACTCGATGGCAGGGGGACGATCCCCTAATGAAAAACTGTTTTTT
.,TRBV28,TRBJ2-7,.,CASTDLGGEQYF,TGTGCCAGCACCGACCTCGGCGGCGAGCAGTACTTC
TRBD2,TRBV20-1,TRBJ2-7,.,CSARDITSGSREQYF,TGCAGTGCTAGAGATATCACTAGCGGGAGTCGAGAGCAGTACTTC
TRBD2,TRBV9,TRBJ2-7,.,CASSAGLAMTKEQYF,TGTGCCAGCAGCGCCGGACTAGCGATGACGAAAGAGCAGTACTTC
.,TRBV12-3/TRBV12-4,TRBJ2-3,.,CASSLGGGTDAQYF,TGTGCCAGCAGTTTAGGGGGGGGCACAGATGCGCAGTATTTT
.,TRBV5-1,TRBJ2-5,.,CASSLSGNRETQYF,TGCGCCAGCAGCTTGTCGGGAAATAGGGAGACCCAGTACTTC
.,TRBV12-5,TRBJ2-7,few,CASGLGAAYEQYF,TGTGCTAGTGGTTTGGGCGCAGCCTACGAGCAGTACTTC
.,TRBV5-1,TRBJ2-7,.,CASSLGGLDEQYF,TGCGCCAGCAGCTTGGGCGGTCTGGACGAGCAGTACTTC
.,TRBV15,TRBJ2-1,few,CATSPLEFSYNEQFF,TGTGCCACCAGCCCCTTGGAGTTCTCCTACAATGAGCAGTTCTTC
.,TRBV10-3,TRBJ2-3,few,CAYRGGSTDTQYF,TGTGCCTACAGGGGGGGCAGCACAGATACGCAGTATTTT
TRBD1,TRBV7-9,TRBJ2-5,.,CASSNRGQQETRYF,TGTGCCAGCAGCAACCGGGGACAGCAAGAGACCCGGTACTTC
.,TRBV2,TRBJ2-7,.,CASSEGRTYEQYF,TGTGCCAGCAGTGAAGGCAGAACCTACGAGCAGTACTTC
TRBD2,TRBV4-1,TRBJ2-1,.,CASSRVGLAGDEQFF,TGCGCCAGCAGCCGCGTAGGACTAGCGGGAGATGAGCAGTTCTTC
.,TRBV28,TRBJ2-5,.,CASSLPRDSPAPLETQYF,TGTGCCAGCAGCCTACCGCGGGACTCCCCGGCCCCCCTGGAGACCCAGTACTTC
TRBD2,TRBV15,TRBJ2-3,.,CATGLAGSTDTQYF,TGTGCCACCGGGCTAGCGGGTAGCACAGATACGCAGTATTTT
TRBD1,TRBV20-1,TRBJ1-5,few,CSARGQGGNQPQHF,TGCAGTGCCAGAGGACAGGGCGGCAATCAGCCCCAGCATTTT
TRBD2,TRBV9,TRBJ2-1,.,CASSVEGRGGRASYNEQFF,TGTGCCAGCAGCGTAGAAGGCCGTGGCGGGAGGGCCTCCTACAATGAGCAGTTCTTC
.,TRBV7-8,TRBJ2-5,few,CASSLPPWTPEGKTQYF,TGTGCCAGCAGCTTACCCCCTTGGACACCCGAGGGAAAGACCCAGTACTTC
.,TRBV12-3/TRBV12-4,TRBJ2-1,.,CASSFAFYEQFF,TGTGCCAGCAGTTTTGCCTTTTATGAGCAGTTCTTC
TRBD2,TRBV4-3,TRBJ2-3,.,CASSQEVAGRTDTQYF,TGCGCCAGCAGCCAAGAGGTAGCGGGACGGACAGATACGCAGTATTTT
.,TRBV6-5,TRBJ1-2,.,CASSYSHRGYGYTF,TGTGCCAGCAGTTACAGCCATAGGGGCTATGGCTACACCTTC
.,TRBV5-1,TRBJ1-2,.,CASSLVWTASINYGYTF,TGCGCCAGCAGCTTGGTTTGGACAGCATCCATTAACTATGGCTACACCTTC
.,TRBV5-1,TRBJ1-1,.,CASSLDNSEGTEAFF,TGCGCCAGCAGCTTGGACAACTCGGAGGGCACTGAAGCTTTCTTT
.,TRBV19,TRBJ2-1,few,CASSIGASSSYNEQFF,TGTGCCAGTAGTATTGGGGCCTCGAGCTCCTACAATGAGCAGTTCTTC
.,TRBV5-1,TRBJ1-2,.,CASSFRTARTSYGYTF,TGCGCCAGCAGCTTCCGGACAGCCCGTACATCCTATGGCTACACCTTC
TRBD2,TRBV20-1,TRBJ2-5,.,CSASGTSLETQYF,TGCAGTGCTAGTGGGACTAGCCTAGAGACCCAGTACTTC
.,TRBV7-2,TRBJ2-7,.,CASSLGGANNEQYF,TGTGCCAGCAGCTTAGGGGGGGCAAACAACGAGCAGTACTTC
.,TRBV27,TRBJ2-3,few,CASTRVGDTQYF,TGTGCCAGCACCCGGGTTGGGGATACGCAGTATTTT
.,TRBV12-3/TRBV12-4,TRBJ2-6,many,CASSLAGSGANVLTF,TGTGCCAGCAGCTTGGCGGGCTCTGGGGCCAACGTCCTGACTTTC
TRBD2,TRBV2,TRBJ2-3,few,CASSETSVSTDTQYF,TGTGCCAGCAGTGAAACTAGCGTAAGCACAGATACGCAGTATTTT
.,TRBV7-2,TRBJ2-7,few,CASSPDSTAGRSYEQYF,TGTGCCAGCAGCCCAGATTCTACAGCGGGCCGCTCCTACGAGCAGTACTTC
TRBD2,TRBV28,TRBJ2-3,.,CASSGYSGRAVRTDTQYF,TGTGCCAGCAGCGGCTATAGCGGGAGGGCCGTTAGGACAGATACGCAGTATTTT
TRBD2,TRBV20-1,TRBJ2-5,few,CSATSGSSGETQYF,TGCAGTGCCACTAGCGGGAGTTCGGGAGAGACCCAGTACTTC
TRBD2,TRBV6-2/TRBV6-3,TRBJ2-7,few,CASSYPSGRRSSYEQYF,TGTGCCAGCAGTTATCCTAGCGGGAGACGGAGCTCCTACGAGCAGTACTTC
.,TRBV29-1,TRBJ2-3,.,CSGQPSTDTQYF,TGCAGCGGACAGCCAAGCACAGATACGCAGTATTTT
.,TRBV3-1,TRBJ1-1,.,CASSQKARDTEAFF,TGTGCCAGCAGCCAGAAGGCAAGAGACACTGAAGCTTTCTTT
.,TRBV7-8,TRBJ2-7,many,CASSLGITYEQYF,TGTGCCAGCAGCTTAGGGATAACCTACGAGCAGTACTTC
.,TRBV20-1,TRBJ2-5,.,CSANRDLLQETQYF,TGCAGTGCTAATCGGGATCTACTTCAAGAGACCCAGTACTTC
.,TRBV30,TRBJ2-5,.,CAWSVLAAGLQETQYF,TGTGCCTGGAGTGTACTGGCCGCAGGCCTCCAAGAGACCCAGTACTTC
.,TRBV11-2,TRBJ2-7,.,CASSVRVGSSYEQYF,TGTGCCAGCAGCGTCAGGGTGGGGAGCTCCTACGAGCAGTACTTC
TRBD2,TRBV9,TRBJ2-7,.,CASSSPSGTNDYEQYF,TGTGCCAGCAGTTCTCCTAGCGGGACTAATGATTACGAGCAGTACTTC